This TCR beta chain was captured in a study of cytomegalovirus exposure and HLA in healthy donors. The PCR had 60 Vbeta and 13 Jbeta primers. Clones were read by immunoSEQ multiplex PCR, and TCRdb kept only the in-frame ones, dropping some. This table holds approximately 150,000 clones, roughly 70% found once. V lost 6 bases to trimming and J lost 9 bases; unmatched junction nucleotides: 9. Per germline, CDR1 SGHRS and CDR2 YFSETQ. CDR3 length: 15 amino acids. Sequencing used PBMCs. The origin of this receptor is a man aged 30-40 years in good health and CMV-seropositive. This rearrangement joins TRBV5-1 to TRBJ2-1; the match to TRBD2 covers 13 bases. CDR3 DNA sequence: TGCGCCAGCAATCAGTGGACTAGCGGGAGTGTTGAGCAGTTCTTC. As protein: CASNQWTSGSVEQFF.